A selection of T cell receptor beta chains follows, all from one sample in a study of OX40 agonist ivuxolimab in advanced cancers. Produced via immunoSEQ multiplex PCR; TCRdb's table is partial and in-frame only. In the table there are some 77,000 clones, roughly 91% of which are singletons. The material sequenced was CD4+ or CD8+ T cells sorted from blood, taken in a trial of the OX40 agonist ivuxolimab. These receptors originate from an adult with an advanced solid tumor such as melanoma, head and neck, liver or kidney cancer. Each CDR3 is given with its conserved first and last residue. A D gene is named only where the DNA matches it firmly. Only part of the rows carry a size: once, few, many, or a class if the clone is expanded.

clone_size | j_call | v_call | d_call | cdr3_aa | cdr3_nt
. | TRBJ2-1 | TRBV9 | . | CASSVVGGRQFF | TGTGCCAGCAGCGTAGTGGGTGGTCGGCAGTTCTTC
. | TRBJ1-1 | TRBV6-1 | . | CASSEGSLGTEAFF | TGTGCCAGCAGTGAAGGCAGCCTGGGGACTGAAGCTTTCTTT
. | TRBJ1-4 | TRBV28 | . | CASSLVGEKLFF | TGTGCCAGCAGTTTGGTAGGCGAAAAACTGTTTTTT
. | TRBJ1-1 | TRBV6-5 | . | CASSYSGTEAEAFF | TGTGCCAGCAGTTACTCGGGGACGGAGGCTGAAGCTTTCTTT
once | TRBJ1-4 | TRBV7-2 | . | CASSLGGGVTNEKLVF | TGTGCCAGCAGCCTCGGAGGGGGGGTAACTAATGAAAAACTGGTTTTT
. | TRBJ1-6 | TRBV6-6 | TRBD1 | CASSYSGQGGSPLHF | TGTGCCAGCAGTTACTCGGGACAGGGGGGATCACCCCTCCACTTT
. | TRBJ2-5 | TRBV5-1 | TRBD2 | CASSLWGGTGGQETQYF | TGCGCCAGCAGCTTGTGGGGGGGGACTGGCGGGCAAGAGACCCAGTACTTC
. | TRBJ2-3 | TRBV5-1 | . | CASSPPGTPSTDTQYF | TGCGCCAGCAGCCCTCCCGGGACCCCTTCCACAGATACGCAGTATTTT
. | TRBJ1-5 | TRBV6-5 | . | CASSLRVGNQPQHF | TGTGCCAGCAGCCTCAGGGTGGGCAATCAGCCCCAGCATTTT
. | TRBJ1-2 | TRBV6-6 | . | CASKTQGSNPYGYTF | TGTGCCAGCAAAACCCAGGGATCTAATCCCTATGGCTACACCTTC
once | TRBJ1-1 | TRBV9 | . | CASSPQKGTDTEAFF | TGTGCCAGCAGCCCTCAAAAGGGAACGGACACTGAAGCTTTCTTT
. | TRBJ1-6 | TRBV27 | . | CASSRIEGTLHF | TGTGCCAGCAGTCGGATCGAAGGAACCCTCCACTTT
. | TRBJ1-6 | TRBV7-9 | TRBD1 | CASSKGQGGSPLHF | TGTGCCAGCAGCAAGGGACAGGGAGGTTCACCCCTCCACTTT
once | TRBJ1-5 | TRBV27 | . | CASSSLVDRSNQPQHF | TGTGCCAGCAGTTCCCTTGTAGACAGGAGTAATCAGCCCCAGCATTTT
. | TRBJ2-2 | TRBV9 | . | CASSVFSGQNTGELFF | TGTGCCAGCAGCGTATTCTCCGGACAGAACACCGGGGAGCTGTTTTTT
. | TRBJ2-5 | TRBV11-3 | TRBD2 | CASSPKTSGGKETQYF | TGTGCCAGCAGCCCAAAGACTAGCGGGGGGAAAGAGACCCAGTACTTC
. | TRBJ2-1 | TRBV6-1 | TRBD2 | CASSERPSGLFSSYNEQFF | TGTGCCAGCAGTGAAAGACCTAGCGGCCTTTTTAGCTCCTACAATGAGCAGTTCTTC
. | TRBJ2-2 | TRBV28 | . | CASRPTNTGELFF | TGTGCCAGCAGACCGACGAACACCGGGGAGCTGTTTTTT
. | TRBJ2-2 | TRBV23-1 | TRBD1 | CASSPRDSSNGELFF | TGCGCCAGCAGTCCCCGGGACAGTTCGAACGGGGAGCTGTTTTTT
once | TRBJ2-7 | TRBV19 | . | CASSLTGRDHSYEQYF | TGTGCCAGTAGTTTGACTGGCCGGGACCACTCCTACGAGCAGTACTTC
. | TRBJ2-2 | TRBV6-1 | TRBD1 | CASSVTGGGIIGELFF | TGTGCCAGCAGTGTAACAGGGGGCGGAATAATCGGGGAGCTGTTTTTT
. | TRBJ1-2 | TRBV2 | . | CASSYEKGVNYGYTF | TGTGCCAGCAGTTATGAGAAGGGGGTTAACTATGGCTACACCTTC